The sequence of this T cell receptor (beta chain) was determined in a study of blood T cell repertoires in COVID-19. As for the study in general: Some COVID-19 samples were acute and others convalescent; all came from the United States, Italy and Spain. The cDNA or gDNA used as material had been derived from T cells, B-cell-depleted T cells, or PBMCs.

The CDR3 covers 14 residues. Trimming took off 4 bases at V and 4 bases at J, with 11 bases between the two ends. Germline CDR1 is LNHDA and CDR2 is SQIVND (reference sequence). In the source study's methods: Reference gene primer amplification gave nucleated cell count estimates. TCRdb keeps only in-frame clones here, not all; method: immunoSEQ multiplex PCR. V, J and clone size reflect that table, while D and trimming were determined from the DNA. The profile shows some 130,000 clones, 70% to 85% of them singletons. Sample: peripheral blood. This clonotype was sampled from a man in his 60s who had recovered from COVID-19. The V gene is TRBV19, the J gene TRBJ1-5; D is perhaps TRBD1 (6 bases). The CDR3: CASSTNRENQPQHF. CDR3 DNA: TGTGCCAGTAGTACAAACAGGGAGAATCAGCCCCAGCATTTT.